These T cell receptor beta chains were read from a single sample in a study of shared clonotypes between healthy human individuals. Sequenced by immunoSEQ multiplex PCR; TCRdb stores in-frame clones only, minus some. The data show some 2 million clones, 85% to 95% seen once. Sequencing was performed on naive CD8+ T cells sorted from blood. Receptors were obtained from a man younger than 35 in good health. The CDR3 runs from the conserved cysteine through the conserved F or W. The D gene is left open where the match is weak. Some rows have no size entry. The others give once, few or many, or a class for an expanded clone.

clone_size: once; d_call: NA; j_call: TRBJ2-7; v_call: TRBV14; cdr3_nt: TGTGCCAGCAGCCAAGAACAGGCCTACGAGCAGTACTTC; cdr3_aa: CASSQEQAYEQYF
clone_size: NA; d_call: NA; j_call: TRBJ2-7; v_call: TRBV30; cdr3_nt: TGTGCCTGGAGTTTAAGTTCCGAGCAGTACTTC; cdr3_aa: CAWSLSSEQYF
clone_size: once; d_call: NA; j_call: TRBJ2-5; v_call: TRBV11-2; cdr3_nt: TGTGCCAGCAGCTCCTTTCCGGGACCGCCCCAAGAGACCCAGTACTTC; cdr3_aa: CASSSFPGPPQETQYF
clone_size: NA; d_call: TRBD1; j_call: TRBJ2-2; v_call: TRBV6-6; cdr3_nt: TGTGCCAGCAGCCTTGGCCGACAGGGGGCGCCCGGGGAGCTGTTTTTT; cdr3_aa: CASSLGRQGAPGELFF
clone_size: NA; d_call: NA; j_call: TRBJ1-4; v_call: TRBV9; cdr3_nt: TGTGCCAGCAGCTCAAACCCCGGGACACGAGAAAAACTGTTTTTT; cdr3_aa: CASSSNPGTREKLFF
clone_size: NA; d_call: NA; j_call: TRBJ2-7; v_call: TRBV7-9; cdr3_nt: TGTGCCAGCAGTGAACCGGGCCACTCCTACGAGCAGTACTTC; cdr3_aa: CASSEPGHSYEQYF
clone_size: NA; d_call: NA; j_call: TRBJ1-6; v_call: TRBV28; cdr3_nt: TGTGCCAGCAGTTTATCATACTCCGAGAGCTCCTATAATTCACCCCTCCACTTT; cdr3_aa: CASSLSYSESSYNSPLHF
clone_size: once; d_call: NA; j_call: TRBJ2-4; v_call: TRBV30; cdr3_nt: TGTGCCTGGAGTGGAATAGCGTTTACCAAAAACATTCAGTACTTC; cdr3_aa: CAWSGIAFTKNIQYF
clone_size: NA; d_call: TRBD2; j_call: TRBJ2-5; v_call: TRBV27; cdr3_nt: TGTGCCAGCAGGGGTCGCGGGAGGGCCGAGGAGACCCAGTACTTC; cdr3_aa: CASRGRGRAEETQYF
clone_size: NA; d_call: NA; j_call: TRBJ2-5; v_call: TRBV27; cdr3_nt: TGTGCCAGCGGAGATAGTGGTAGTGAGACCCAGTACTTC; cdr3_aa: CASGDSGSETQYF
clone_size: NA; d_call: NA; j_call: TRBJ2-7; v_call: TRBV11-2; cdr3_nt: TGTGCCAGCAGCTTCGGTGGACGCACGTACGAGCAGTACTTC; cdr3_aa: CASSFGGRTYEQYF
clone_size: NA; d_call: NA; j_call: TRBJ2-3; v_call: TRBV4-3; cdr3_nt: TGCGCCAGCAGCCCCCTGGAGGGAACAGATACGCAGTATTTT; cdr3_aa: CASSPLEGTDTQYF
clone_size: NA; d_call: NA; j_call: TRBJ2-7; v_call: TRBV6-5; cdr3_nt: TGTGCCAGCAGTTACCCTGCGAGGGGGACGGTCGAGCAGTACTTC; cdr3_aa: CASSYPARGTVEQYF
clone_size: NA; d_call: NA; j_call: TRBJ2-7; v_call: TRBV5-1; cdr3_nt: TGCGCCAGCAGCCTTAATGGGCGGGTCCACGAGCAGTACTTC; cdr3_aa: CASSLNGRVHEQYF
clone_size: NA; d_call: TRBD2; j_call: TRBJ2-5; v_call: TRBV7-6; cdr3_nt: TGTGCCAGCAGCTTGTTTTCTAGCGGGGGGGAAGAGACCCAGTACTTC; cdr3_aa: CASSLFSSGGEETQYF
clone_size: NA; d_call: NA; j_call: TRBJ2-1; v_call: TRBV27; cdr3_nt: TGTGCCAGCAGCCTAGCTAATGAGCAGTTCTTC; cdr3_aa: CASSLANEQFF
clone_size: NA; d_call: TRBD2; j_call: TRBJ2-1; v_call: TRBV29-1; cdr3_nt: TGCAGCGTTGCCGGGACTAGCGTCTACAATGAGCAGTTCTTC; cdr3_aa: CSVAGTSVYNEQFF
clone_size: NA; d_call: NA; j_call: TRBJ1-2; v_call: TRBV2; cdr3_nt: TGTGCCAGCAGTGAGCGAGGGCAGCTTAACTATGGCTACACCTTC; cdr3_aa: CASSERGQLNYGYTF
clone_size: NA; d_call: TRBD1; j_call: TRBJ2-7; v_call: TRBV18; cdr3_nt: TGTGCCAGCTCACCAGGACAGGGCTTCTACGAGCAGTACTTC; cdr3_aa: CASSPGQGFYEQYF
clone_size: NA; d_call: NA; j_call: TRBJ2-7; v_call: TRBV6-5; cdr3_nt: TGTGCCAGCAGTTACAACGGAGAGAGCTACGAGCAGTACTTC; cdr3_aa: CASSYNGESYEQYF
clone_size: NA; d_call: TRBD1; j_call: TRBJ1-2; v_call: TRBV28; cdr3_nt: TGTGCCAGCAGTCTTACAGGGGGCCCCCCATATGGCTACACCTTC; cdr3_aa: CASSLTGGPPYGYTF
clone_size: NA; d_call: TRBD2; j_call: TRBJ2-1; v_call: TRBV2; cdr3_nt: TGTGCCAGCAGTGAAGAGGACCCTGAGCGGGGGTTCTTC; cdr3_aa: CASSEEDPERGFF
clone_size: NA; d_call: NA; j_call: TRBJ2-7; v_call: TRBV4-1; cdr3_nt: TGCGCCAGCAGCCAAGTGGCCGGGTCCACCTACGAGCAGTACTTC; cdr3_aa: CASSQVAGSTYEQYF
clone_size: NA; d_call: NA; j_call: TRBJ1-4; v_call: TRBV7-9; cdr3_nt: TGTGCCAGCAGCTTCCACGGGAGGGGCGAGGCTAATGAAAAACTGTTTTTT; cdr3_aa: CASSFHGRGEANEKLFF
clone_size: NA; d_call: NA; j_call: TRBJ2-7; v_call: TRBV6-6; cdr3_nt: TGTGCCAGCAGTTACTCGATTGGCAGCTCCTACGAGCAGTACTTC; cdr3_aa: CASSYSIGSSYEQYF
clone_size: NA; d_call: TRBD1; j_call: TRBJ2-1; v_call: TRBV2; cdr3_nt: TGTGCCAGCCTATGGGACAGTTCAGATGAGCAGTTCTTC; cdr3_aa: CASLWDSSDEQFF
clone_size: NA; d_call: TRBD2; j_call: TRBJ2-1; v_call: TRBV27; cdr3_nt: TGTGCCAGCAGCTCACTAGCGGGAGGGCCTAATGAGCAGTTCTTC; cdr3_aa: CASSSLAGGPNEQFF
clone_size: NA; d_call: TRBD2; j_call: TRBJ2-1; v_call: TRBV5-1; cdr3_nt: TGCGCCAGCAGCTTGGGGGGATCGATCGACCCGCGGTATCCGGGACTAGCGTTAGTTGAGCAGTTCTTC; cdr3_aa: CASSLGGSIDPRYPGLALVEQFF
clone_size: NA; d_call: NA; j_call: TRBJ2-7; v_call: TRBV4-1; cdr3_nt: TGCGCCAGCAGCCAAGGGGTCGCCACCTTGTATGCCTACGAGCAGTACTTC; cdr3_aa: CASSQGVATLYAYEQYF
clone_size: NA; d_call: TRBD1; j_call: TRBJ2-7; v_call: TRBV9; cdr3_nt: TGTGCCAGCAGCGCATATCAAGGACAGGGCTACGAGCAGTACTTC; cdr3_aa: CASSAYQGQGYEQYF
clone_size: once; d_call: NA; j_call: TRBJ2-1; v_call: TRBV19; cdr3_nt: TGTGCCAGTAGTCTAACAGCCAGCTCCTACAATGAGCAGTTCTTC; cdr3_aa: CASSLTASSYNEQFF
clone_size: NA; d_call: NA; j_call: TRBJ2-5; v_call: TRBV6-6; cdr3_nt: TGTGCCAGCAGTTCGGGCCTGAGGACCCAGTACTTC; cdr3_aa: CASSSGLRTQYF
clone_size: NA; d_call: TRBD1; j_call: TRBJ2-7; v_call: TRBV5-5; cdr3_nt: TGTGCCAGCAGCTTGGAACCGGGACAGATAATCTACGAGCAGTACTTC; cdr3_aa: CASSLEPGQIIYEQYF
clone_size: NA; d_call: TRBD2; j_call: TRBJ2-1; v_call: TRBV5-1; cdr3_nt: TGCGCCAGCAGCCCGGGACTAGCGGGAGGGCCGTCAGGTGAGCAGTTCTTC; cdr3_aa: CASSPGLAGGPSGEQFF
clone_size: NA; d_call: TRBD2; j_call: TRBJ2-2; v_call: TRBV7-9; cdr3_nt: TGTGCCAGCAGCTTCGGCGGGGGGGCCGTCGGGGAGCTGTTTTTT; cdr3_aa: CASSFGGGAVGELFF
clone_size: NA; d_call: NA; j_call: TRBJ2-5; v_call: TRBV15; cdr3_nt: TGTGCCACCAGCAGAGCGGAGACCCAGTACTTC; cdr3_aa: CATSRAETQYF
clone_size: NA; d_call: NA; j_call: TRBJ2-5; v_call: TRBV7-7; cdr3_nt: TGTGCTAGCAGCCCGGGGGCGTTGGTGACCCAGTACTTC; cdr3_aa: CASSPGALVTQYF
clone_size: NA; d_call: TRBD1; j_call: TRBJ2-7; v_call: TRBV10-3; cdr3_nt: TGTGCCATCAGTGACCCTCCAGGGGGCTACGAGCAGTACTTC; cdr3_aa: CAISDPPGGYEQYF
clone_size: NA; d_call: NA; j_call: TRBJ2-7; v_call: TRBV7-2; cdr3_nt: TGTGCCAGCAGCTTACCGCTTGAGACAGTAACCTACGAGCAGTACTTC; cdr3_aa: CASSLPLETVTYEQYF
clone_size: NA; d_call: NA; j_call: TRBJ2-4; v_call: TRBV2; cdr3_nt: TGTGCCAGCAGTGAGGGGCAATTGTACATTCAGTACTTC; cdr3_aa: CASSEGQLYIQYF
clone_size: NA; d_call: TRBD1; j_call: TRBJ2-5; v_call: TRBV29-1; cdr3_nt: TGCAGCGAACTCGGGACAGGGGAGACCCAGTACTTC; cdr3_aa: CSELGTGETQYF
clone_size: NA; d_call: NA; j_call: TRBJ1-3; v_call: TRBV7-8; cdr3_nt: TGTGCCAGCAGTTTCTACGGGACTCCTGTGGGAAACACCATATATTTT; cdr3_aa: CASSFYGTPVGNTIYF
clone_size: NA; d_call: NA; j_call: TRBJ2-3; v_call: TRBV5-1; cdr3_nt: TGCGCCAGCAGCTTGCCGGGGGACGGTACGCAGTATTTT; cdr3_aa: CASSLPGDGTQYF
clone_size: NA; d_call: NA; j_call: TRBJ2-7; v_call: TRBV19; cdr3_nt: TGTGCCAGTAGCGGCGACTCCTACGAGCAGTACTTC; cdr3_aa: CASSGDSYEQYF
clone_size: NA; d_call: NA; j_call: TRBJ2-1; v_call: TRBV5-1; cdr3_nt: TGCGCCAGCAGCGCGACCGGGACAAGGCCTTACAATGAGCAGTTCTTC; cdr3_aa: CASSATGTRPYNEQFF
clone_size: NA; d_call: NA; j_call: TRBJ1-1; v_call: TRBV7-9; cdr3_nt: TGTGCCAGCAGTCCGCCGCGGGGGGAAGACACTGAAGCTTTCTTT; cdr3_aa: CASSPPRGEDTEAFF
clone_size: NA; d_call: NA; j_call: TRBJ2-1; v_call: TRBV29-1; cdr3_nt: TGCAGCGTTGAACTTCAGGACCGTGGGAATGAGCAGTTCTTC; cdr3_aa: CSVELQDRGNEQFF
clone_size: NA; d_call: TRBD1; j_call: TRBJ1-3; v_call: TRBV4-3; cdr3_nt: TGCGCCAGCAGCCAAGTCCTAGTACAGGGGACTTACTTCTCTGGAAACACCATATATTTT; cdr3_aa: CASSQVLVQGTYFSGNTIYF
clone_size: NA; d_call: NA; j_call: TRBJ1-6; v_call: TRBV2; cdr3_nt: TGTGCCAGCAGTGAATTTGATTCGGCGGCTGAGTACGATTCACCCCTCCACTTT; cdr3_aa: CASSEFDSAAEYDSPLHF
clone_size: NA; d_call: NA; j_call: TRBJ2-5; v_call: TRBV9; cdr3_nt: TGTGCCAGCAGCGTAGAGAACAGGCGAGGGGAGACCCAGTACTTC; cdr3_aa: CASSVENRRGETQYF
clone_size: NA; d_call: NA; j_call: TRBJ1-4; v_call: TRBV27; cdr3_nt: TGTGCCAGCAGTCCCCTGTTTGGGGTGGAGGAAAAACTGTTTTTT; cdr3_aa: CASSPLFGVEEKLFF
clone_size: NA; d_call: NA; j_call: TRBJ2-5; v_call: TRBV5-6; cdr3_nt: TGTGCCAGCAGCTTGGGGGACACGGCAGGGTACTTC; cdr3_aa: CASSLGDTAGYF
clone_size: NA; d_call: NA; j_call: TRBJ2-2; v_call: TRBV7-6; cdr3_nt: TGTGCCAGCAGCTTAGCGCCCACAGAACTGAACACCGGGGAGCTGTTTTTT; cdr3_aa: CASSLAPTELNTGELFF
clone_size: NA; d_call: NA; j_call: TRBJ2-7; v_call: TRBV4-1; cdr3_nt: TGCGCCAGCAGCCAAGATCCCCCTTCCAGCCAACGGTGCGAGCAGTACTTC; cdr3_aa: CASSQDPPSSQRCEQYF
clone_size: once; d_call: TRBD2; j_call: TRBJ2-3; v_call: TRBV9; cdr3_nt: TGTGCCAGCAGCGTAAGTGGGACTAGTTTCACAGATACGCAGTATTTT; cdr3_aa: CASSVSGTSFTDTQYF
clone_size: NA; d_call: NA; j_call: TRBJ1-1; v_call: TRBV5-6; cdr3_nt: TGTGCCAGCAGCTTGCTCCGCAGCGAAGCTTTCTTT; cdr3_aa: CASSLLRSEAFF
clone_size: NA; d_call: NA; j_call: TRBJ2-1; v_call: TRBV4-1; cdr3_nt: TGCGCCAGCAGCCAAGGGGGTGATTACAATGAGCAGTTCTTC; cdr3_aa: CASSQGGDYNEQFF
clone_size: once; d_call: TRBD2; j_call: TRBJ2-2; v_call: TRBV4-3; cdr3_nt: TGCGCCAGCAGCCAAGATCCTACGGGACTAGGAAGCGTGGCCGGGGAGCTGTTTTTT; cdr3_aa: CASSQDPTGLGSVAGELFF
clone_size: NA; d_call: TRBD1; j_call: TRBJ2-7; v_call: TRBV6-5; cdr3_nt: TGTGCCAGCAGTTCGGGACAGGGTGACTACGAGCAGTACTTC; cdr3_aa: CASSSGQGDYEQYF